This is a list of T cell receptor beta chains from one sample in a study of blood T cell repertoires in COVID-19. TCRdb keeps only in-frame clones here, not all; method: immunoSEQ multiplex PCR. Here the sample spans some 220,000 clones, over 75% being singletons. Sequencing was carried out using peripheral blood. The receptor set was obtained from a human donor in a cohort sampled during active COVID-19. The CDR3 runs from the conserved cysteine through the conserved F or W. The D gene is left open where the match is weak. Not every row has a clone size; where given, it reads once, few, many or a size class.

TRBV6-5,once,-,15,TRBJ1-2,CASTPPGHLNYGYTF,TGTGCCAGCACCCCACCGGGACATCTTAACTATGGCTACACCTTC
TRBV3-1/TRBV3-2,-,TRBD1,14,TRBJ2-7,CASSQVQGMGEQYF,TGTGCCAGCAGCCAGGTACAGGGGATGGGCGAGCAGTACTTC
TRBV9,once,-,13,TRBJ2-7,CASSDQGGREQYF,TGTGCCAGCAGCGACCAGGGGGGACGCGAGCAGTACTTC
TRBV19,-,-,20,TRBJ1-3,CASSIYYHGGQPEPGNTIYF,TGTGCCAGTAGTATATATTATCATGGGGGACAACCCGAGCCTGGAAACACCATATATTTT
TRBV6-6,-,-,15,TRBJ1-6,CASSYSRTVESPLHF,TGTGCCAGCAGTTACTCGAGGACAGTGGAATCACCCCTCCACTTT
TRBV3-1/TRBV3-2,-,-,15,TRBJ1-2,CASSQEGTTSYGYTF,TGTGCCAGCAGCCAAGAGGGGACAACATCCTATGGCTACACCTTC
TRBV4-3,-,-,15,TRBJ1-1,CASSPEVRGYTEAFF,TGCGCCAGCAGCCCAGAGGTTCGGGGGTACACTGAAGCTTTCTTT
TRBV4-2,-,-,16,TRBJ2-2,CASSQEHGVNTGELFF,TGTGCCAGCAGCCAAGAACACGGAGTGAACACCGGGGAGCTGTTTTTT
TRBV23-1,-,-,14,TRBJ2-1,CASSHREWWNEQFF,TGCGCCAGCAGTCACCGGGAGTGGTGGAATGAGCAGTTCTTC
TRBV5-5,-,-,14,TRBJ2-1,CASSKQGSYNEQFF,TGTGCCAGCAGCAAACAGGGCTCCTACAATGAGCAGTTCTTC
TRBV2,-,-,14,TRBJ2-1,CASSETDFYNEQFF,TGTGCCAGCAGTGAGACGGACTTTTACAATGAGCAGTTCTTC
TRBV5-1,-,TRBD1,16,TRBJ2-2,CASSSTWTGGAGELFF,TGCGCCAGCAGCTCTACCTGGACAGGGGGAGCCGGGGAGCTGTTTTTT
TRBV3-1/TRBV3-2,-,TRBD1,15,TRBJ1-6,CASSQVGTGTSPLHF,TGTGCCAGCAGCCAAGTGGGGACAGGAACATCACCCCTCCACTTT
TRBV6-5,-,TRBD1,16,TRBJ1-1,CASSYHIQGENTEAFF,TGTGCCAGCAGTTACCATATCCAGGGGGAGAACACTGAAGCTTTCTTT
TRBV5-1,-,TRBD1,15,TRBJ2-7,CASSLAPGQGYEQYF,TGCGCCAGCAGCTTGGCTCCGGGACAGGGCTACGAACAGTACTTC
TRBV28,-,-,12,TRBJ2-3,CASSLVGDTQYF,TGTGCCAGCAGTTTAGTCGGGGATACGCAGTATTTT
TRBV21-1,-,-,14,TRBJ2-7,CASSKLGRGYEQYF,TGTGCCAGCAGCAAATTGGGCAGGGGTTACGAGCAGTACTTC
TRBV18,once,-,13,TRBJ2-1,CASSDGMHNEQFF,TGTGCCAGCTCAGACGGGATGCACAATGAGCAGTTCTTC
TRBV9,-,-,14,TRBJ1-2,CASSVSLESYGYTF,TGTGCCAGCAGCGTAAGTCTGGAGAGCTATGGCTACACCTTC
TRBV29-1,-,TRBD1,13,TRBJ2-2,CSAGQGYTGELFF,TGCAGCGCTGGACAGGGGTACACCGGGGAGCTGTTTTTT
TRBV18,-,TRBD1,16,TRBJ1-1,CASSPPTGGLDTEAFF,TGTGCCAGCTCACCTCCGACAGGGGGCCTGGACACTGAAGCTTTCTTT
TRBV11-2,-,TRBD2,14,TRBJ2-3,CASSLRGITDTQYF,TGTGCCAGCAGCTTGCGGGGGATCACAGATACGCAGTATTTT
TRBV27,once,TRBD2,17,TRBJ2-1,CASSLQFGLALINEQFF,TGTGCCAGCAGTCTCCAATTCGGACTAGCTCTTATCAATGAGCAGTTCTTC
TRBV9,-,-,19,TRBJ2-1,CASSVEEEGRGYRLNEQFF,TGTGCCAGCAGCGTAGAGGAGGAAGGCAGGGGCTACAGGCTCAATGAGCAGTTCTTC
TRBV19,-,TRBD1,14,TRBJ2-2,CASREDRQAGELFF,TGTGCCAGTAGAGAGGACAGGCAGGCCGGGGAGCTGTTTTTT
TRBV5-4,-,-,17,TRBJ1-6,CASSLPGAGANNSPLHF,TGTGCCAGCAGCTTGCCCGGGGCAGGGGCTAACAATTCACCCCTCCACTTT
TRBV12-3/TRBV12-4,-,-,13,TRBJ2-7,CASSLDSVGEQYF,TGTGCCAGCAGTTTGGACAGCGTCGGGGAGCAGTACTTC
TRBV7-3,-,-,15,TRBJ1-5,CASSLQGNSNQPQHF,TGTGCCAGCAGCCTCCAGGGGAATAGCAATCAGCCCCAGCATTTT
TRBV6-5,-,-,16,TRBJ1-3,CASSYSMAGAGNTIYF,TGTGCCAGCAGTTACTCCATGGCAGGGGCTGGAAACACCATATATTTT
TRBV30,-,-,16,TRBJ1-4,CAWSPRTPQDREKLFF,TGTGCCTGGAGTCCCCGGACTCCTCAGGATCGGGAAAAACTGTTTTTT
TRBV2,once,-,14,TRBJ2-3,CASRVGSSTDTQYF,TGTGCCAGCAGGGTCGGGTCTAGCACAGATACGCAGTATTTT